The clone carrying this TCR beta chain showed up many times. Its antigen remains unidentified. From germline, CDR1 is SGHAT and CDR2 FQNNGV. V lost 0 bases to trimming and J lost 5 bases; unmatched junction nucleotides: 3. The CDR3 contains 15 residues. The source of the sample is a study of T cells after yellow fever vaccination. Study at large: SMART-Seq v4 Ultra Low Input served to prepare low-cell-number fractions. Overall study findings and caveats: The booster response re-showed most primary clones: 96% CD4, approximately 85% CD8.

UMIs were added to TCR cDNA along with a universal primer site when it was made by 5'RACE template switching. Via MiXCR, TCRdb re-called the 5' RACE reads, giving one row per CDR3 protein. The data contain 340,000 or so distinct CDR3 sequences, under 15% of them singletons. The J gene is TRBJ2-3, the V gene TRBV11-2, with 9 bases lining up with TRBD2. This receptor was taken from a man between 18 and 29 years old who received the YFV17D yellow fever vaccine. Sequenced here: CD4+ T cells sorted from PBMCs, sampled 15 days after the yellow fever booster vaccination. CDR3 region: CASSLERGGLDTQYF. The DNA of the CDR3 is TGTGCCAGCAGCTTAGAGCGGGGGGGCCTAGATACGCAGTATTTT.